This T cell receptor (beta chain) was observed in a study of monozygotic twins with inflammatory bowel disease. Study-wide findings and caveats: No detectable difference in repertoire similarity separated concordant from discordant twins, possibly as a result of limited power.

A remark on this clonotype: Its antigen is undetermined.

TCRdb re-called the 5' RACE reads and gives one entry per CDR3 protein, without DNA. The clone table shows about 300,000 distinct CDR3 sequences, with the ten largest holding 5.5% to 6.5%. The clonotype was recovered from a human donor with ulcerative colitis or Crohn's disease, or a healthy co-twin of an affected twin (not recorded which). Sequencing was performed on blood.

CDR3: CSARNRDTQYF. This sequence joins TRBV20-1 and TRBJ2-3. CDR1 is DFQATT and CDR2 is SNEGSKA in the germline V gene (reference sequence). This CDR3 is 11 amino acids long.